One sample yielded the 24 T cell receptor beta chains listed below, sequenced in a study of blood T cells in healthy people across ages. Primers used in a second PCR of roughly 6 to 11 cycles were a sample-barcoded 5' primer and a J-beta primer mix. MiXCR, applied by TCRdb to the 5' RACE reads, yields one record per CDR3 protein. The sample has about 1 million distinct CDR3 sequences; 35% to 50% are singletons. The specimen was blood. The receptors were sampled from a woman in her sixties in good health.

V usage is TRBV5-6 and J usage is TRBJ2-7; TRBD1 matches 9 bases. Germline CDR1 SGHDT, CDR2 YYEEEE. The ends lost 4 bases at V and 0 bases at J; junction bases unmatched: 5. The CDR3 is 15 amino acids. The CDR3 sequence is CASSGGQGSSYEQYF. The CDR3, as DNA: TGTGCCAGCAGCGGGGGACAGGGTAGCTCCTACGAGCAGTACTTC.

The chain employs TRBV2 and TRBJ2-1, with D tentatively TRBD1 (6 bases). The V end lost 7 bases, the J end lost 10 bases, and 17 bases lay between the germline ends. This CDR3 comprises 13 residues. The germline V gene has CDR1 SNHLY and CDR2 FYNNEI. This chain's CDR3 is CASNEYREGEQFF. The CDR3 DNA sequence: TGTGCCAGCAACGAATACAGGGAAGGCGAGCAGTTCTTC.

The CDR3 coding sequence is TGTGCCAGCAGTGCGAAAGGGGCGGGCTACGAGCAGTACTTC. It is translated as CASSAKGAGYEQYF. The chain is built from TRBV2 and TRBJ2-7; D is perhaps TRBD1 or TRBD2 (5 bases each). The CDR3 has 14 residues. V lost 4 bases and J lost 3, with 13 bases in between. Germline-derived CDR1 and CDR2 are SNHLY and FYNNEI.

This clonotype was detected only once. This chain's CDR3 is CATSSSRDQYF. DNA for the CDR3: TGTGCCACCAGTTCTTCGCGTGATCAGTACTTC. The V call is TRBV24-1, the J call TRBJ2-7; D uncertain. CDR1 is KGHDR and CDR2 is SFDVKD in the germline V gene. The CDR3 has 11 amino acids. Trimming cost V 6 bases and J 10 bases, with 12 bases left between them.

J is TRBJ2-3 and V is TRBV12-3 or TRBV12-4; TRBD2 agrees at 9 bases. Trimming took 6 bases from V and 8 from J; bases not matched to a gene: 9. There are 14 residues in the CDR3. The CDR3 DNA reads TGTGCCAGCAGCCGAGGCCCTAGCGGGACTACGCAGTATTTT. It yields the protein CASSRGPSGTTQYF.

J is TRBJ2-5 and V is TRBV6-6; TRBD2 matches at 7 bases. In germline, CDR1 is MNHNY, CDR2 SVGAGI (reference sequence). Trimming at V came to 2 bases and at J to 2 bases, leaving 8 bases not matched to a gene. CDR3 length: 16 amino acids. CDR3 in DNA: TGTGCCAGCAGTTACGTGGCGGGAGTACCACAAGAGACCCAGTACTTC. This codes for CASSYVAGVPQETQYF.

The CDR3 region is CASKVGANYGYTF. The CDR3 bases are TGTGCCAGCAAAGTAGGGGCTAACTATGGCTACACCTTC. The V gene is TRBV6-5, the J gene TRBJ1-2; D might be TRBD1 (5 bases). Per germline, CDR1 MNHEY and CDR2 SVGAGI. The CDR3 is made up of 13 amino acids. V was clipped by 7 bases and J by 0 bases, with 9 bases between them.

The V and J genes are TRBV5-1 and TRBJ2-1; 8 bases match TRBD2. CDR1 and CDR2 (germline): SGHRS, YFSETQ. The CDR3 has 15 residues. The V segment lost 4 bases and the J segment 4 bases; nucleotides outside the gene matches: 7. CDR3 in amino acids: CASSPGRAKYNEQFF. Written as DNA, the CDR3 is TGCGCCAGCAGCCCCGGGAGGGCCAAGTACAATGAGCAGTTCTTC. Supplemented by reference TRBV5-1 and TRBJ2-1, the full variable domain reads KAGVTQTPRYLIKTRGQQVTLSCSPISGHRSVSWYQQTPGQGLQFLFEYFSETQRNKGNFPGRFSGRQFSNSRSEMNVSTLELGDSALYLCASSPGRAKYNEQFFGPGTRLTVL.

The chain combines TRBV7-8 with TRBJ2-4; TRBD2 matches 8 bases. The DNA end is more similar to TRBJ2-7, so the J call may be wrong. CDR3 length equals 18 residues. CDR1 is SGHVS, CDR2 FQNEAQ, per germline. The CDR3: CASSLAAITSGVSYEQYF. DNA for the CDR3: TGTGCCAGCAGCTTAGCCGCAATAACTAGCGGAGTCTCCTACGAGCAGTACTTC.

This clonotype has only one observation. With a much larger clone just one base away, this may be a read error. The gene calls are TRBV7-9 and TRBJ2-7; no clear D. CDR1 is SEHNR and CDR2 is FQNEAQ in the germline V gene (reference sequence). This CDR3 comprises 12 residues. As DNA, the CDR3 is TGTGCCAACAGCTTAGAGGCCTACGAGCAGTACTTC. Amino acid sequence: CANSLEAYEQYF.

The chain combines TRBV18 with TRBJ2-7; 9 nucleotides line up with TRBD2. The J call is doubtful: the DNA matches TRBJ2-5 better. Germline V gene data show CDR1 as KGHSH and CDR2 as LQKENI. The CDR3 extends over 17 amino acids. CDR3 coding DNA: TGTGCCAGCTCACCACGGGCTAGCGGGACCTGGATGGAGACCCAGTACTTC. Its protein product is CASSPRASGTWMETQYF.

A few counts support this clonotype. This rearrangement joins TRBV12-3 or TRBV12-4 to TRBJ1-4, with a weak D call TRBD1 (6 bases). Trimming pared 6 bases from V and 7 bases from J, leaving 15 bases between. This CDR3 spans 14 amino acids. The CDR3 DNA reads TGTGCCAGCAGGCGTCAGGGGTACGCTGAAAAACTGTTTTTT. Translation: CASRRQGYAEKLFF.

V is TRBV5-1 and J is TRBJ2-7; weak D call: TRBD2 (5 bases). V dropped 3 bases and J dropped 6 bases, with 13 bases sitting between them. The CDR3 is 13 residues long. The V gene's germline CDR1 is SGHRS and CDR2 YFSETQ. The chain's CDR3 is CASSSLGSREQYF. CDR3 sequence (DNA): TGCGCCAGCAGCTCACTAGGGTCTCGCGAGCAGTACTTC. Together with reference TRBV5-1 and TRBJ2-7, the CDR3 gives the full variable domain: KAGVTQTPRYLIKTRGQQVTLSCSPISGHRSVSWYQQTPGQGLQFLFEYFSETQRNKGNFPGRFSGRQFSNSRSEMNVSTLELGDSALYLCASSSLGSREQYFGPGTRLTVT.

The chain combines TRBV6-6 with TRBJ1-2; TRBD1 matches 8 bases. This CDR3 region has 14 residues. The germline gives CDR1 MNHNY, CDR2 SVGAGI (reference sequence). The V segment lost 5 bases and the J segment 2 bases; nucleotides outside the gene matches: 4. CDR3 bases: TGTGCCAGCAGTCGACAGGGGATCAACTATGGCTACACCTTC. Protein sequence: CASSRQGINYGYTF.

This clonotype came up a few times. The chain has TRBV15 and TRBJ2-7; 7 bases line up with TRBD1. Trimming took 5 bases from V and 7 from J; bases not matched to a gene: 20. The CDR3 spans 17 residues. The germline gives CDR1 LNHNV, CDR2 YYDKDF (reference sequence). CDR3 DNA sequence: TGTGCCACCAGCCCACAGGGGTCCGCCCAAGGCTACAATGAGCAGTACTTC. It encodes CATSPQGSAQGYNEQYF.

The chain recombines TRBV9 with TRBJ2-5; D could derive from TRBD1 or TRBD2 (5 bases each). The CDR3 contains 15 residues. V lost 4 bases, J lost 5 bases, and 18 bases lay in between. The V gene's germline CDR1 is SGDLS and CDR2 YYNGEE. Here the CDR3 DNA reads TGTGCCAGCAGCCGAGGGGTGTCTTTGGTGGAGACCCAGTACTTC. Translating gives CASSRGVSLVETQYF.

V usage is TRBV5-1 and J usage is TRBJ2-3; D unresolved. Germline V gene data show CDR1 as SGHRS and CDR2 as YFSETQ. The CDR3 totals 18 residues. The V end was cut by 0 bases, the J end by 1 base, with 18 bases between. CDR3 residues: CASSLGSQTTLGTDTQYF. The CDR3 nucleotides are TGCGCCAGCAGCTTGGGGTCCCAGACAACTTTAGGCACAGATACGCAGTATTTT.

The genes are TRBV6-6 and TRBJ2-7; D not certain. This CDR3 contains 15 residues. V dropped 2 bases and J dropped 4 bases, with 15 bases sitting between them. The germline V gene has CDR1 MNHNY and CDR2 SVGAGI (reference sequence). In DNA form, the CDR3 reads TGTGCCAGCAGTTACGCAGAGCAGCGCCCTTACGAGCAGTACTTC. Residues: CASSYAEQRPYEQYF.

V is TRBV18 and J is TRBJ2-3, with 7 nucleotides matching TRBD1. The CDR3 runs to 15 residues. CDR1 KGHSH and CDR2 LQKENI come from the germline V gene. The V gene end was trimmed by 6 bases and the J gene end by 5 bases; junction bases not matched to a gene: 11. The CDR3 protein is CASSYGTAKGDTQYF. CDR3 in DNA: TGTGCCAGCTCGTACGGGACAGCTAAGGGAGATACGCAGTATTTT.

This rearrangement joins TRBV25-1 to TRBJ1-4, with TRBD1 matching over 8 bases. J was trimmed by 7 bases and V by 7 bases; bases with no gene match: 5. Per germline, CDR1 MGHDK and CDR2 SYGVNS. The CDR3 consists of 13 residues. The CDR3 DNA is TGTGCCAGCACCGCGACAGGGGTTGAAAAACTGTTTTTT. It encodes CASTATGVEKLFF.

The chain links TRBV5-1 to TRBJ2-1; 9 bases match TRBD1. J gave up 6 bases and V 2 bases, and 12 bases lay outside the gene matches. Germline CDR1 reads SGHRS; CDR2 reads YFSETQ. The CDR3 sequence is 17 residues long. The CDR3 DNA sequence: TGCGCCAGCAGCTTACTGGTGGACAGGGGTCTTGGCAATGAGCAGTTCTTC. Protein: CASSLLVDRGLGNEQFF.

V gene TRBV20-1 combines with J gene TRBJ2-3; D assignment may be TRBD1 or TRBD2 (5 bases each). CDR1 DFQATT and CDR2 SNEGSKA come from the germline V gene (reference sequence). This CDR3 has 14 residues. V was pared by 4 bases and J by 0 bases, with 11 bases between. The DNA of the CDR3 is TGCAGTGCTAACGGGGCCAACAGCACAGATACGCAGTATTTT. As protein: CSANGANSTDTQYF.

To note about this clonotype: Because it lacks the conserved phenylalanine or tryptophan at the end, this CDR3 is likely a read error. This CDR3 reads CASSLTGLAATIQYS. CDR3 nucleotide sequence: TGCGCCAGCAGCCTCACTGGACTAGCGGCTACAATTCAGTACTCC. The V and J genes are TRBV5-1 and TRBJ2-4; 10 bases agree with TRBD2. The CDR3 is made up of 15 amino acids. V was pared by 4 bases and J by 10 bases, with 11 bases of the junction left unmatched. Per the germline V gene, CDR1 is SGHRS and CDR2 is YFSETQ.

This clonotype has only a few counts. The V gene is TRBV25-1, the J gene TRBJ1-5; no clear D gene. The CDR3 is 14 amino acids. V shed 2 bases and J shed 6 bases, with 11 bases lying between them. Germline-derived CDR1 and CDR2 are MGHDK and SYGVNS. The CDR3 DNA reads TGTGCCAGCAGTGAAAGTCAATGGGGTCAGCCCCAGCATTTT. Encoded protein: CASSESQWGQPQHF.